The source of this T cell receptor beta chain is a study of identical twins. Overall study results and limits: Within cord blood, abundant beta clonotypes carried fewer insertions, but memory repertoires showed no such trend.

A universal primer binding site was introduced by template switching. The final cDNA contained unique molecular identifiers. TCRdb itself ran the 5' RACE reads through MiXCR, one entry per CDR3 protein. The table lists around 690,000 distinct CDR3 sequences, 21% of them singletons. Looked up from germline, CDR1 is KGHDR and CDR2 is SFDVKD. V dropped 6 bases and J dropped 0 bases, with 8 bases sitting between them. The CDR3 is 14 amino acids. Notes on this clonotype: Its antigen is still unknown.

This sample also appeared in a second study, on T cells expressing NK-cell markers. From that study: Seven of the eight sequenced donors were classified as HCMV-seropositive, and one was classified as seronegative.

The specimen was PBMCs. The TCR originated in a woman aged 18 to 35 in good health. V is TRBV24-1 and J is TRBJ2-1, with a weak D call TRBD2 (5 bases). The CDR3 sequence: CATSTAGSYNEQFF. The DNA for the CDR3 is TGTGCCACCAGTACGGCGGGCTCCTACAATGAGCAGTTCTTC.